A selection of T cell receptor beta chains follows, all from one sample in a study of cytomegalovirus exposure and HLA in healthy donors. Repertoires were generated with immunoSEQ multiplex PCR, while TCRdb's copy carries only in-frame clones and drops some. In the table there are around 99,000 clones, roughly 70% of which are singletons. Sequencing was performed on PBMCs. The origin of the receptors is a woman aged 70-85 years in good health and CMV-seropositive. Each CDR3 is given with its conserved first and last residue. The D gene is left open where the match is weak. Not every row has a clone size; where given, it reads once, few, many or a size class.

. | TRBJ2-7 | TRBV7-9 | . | CASSPGTDISEQYF | TGTGCCAGCAGCCCCGGGACTGACATTAGCGAGCAGTACTTC
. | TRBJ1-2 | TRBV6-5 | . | CASSYTGLSGYTF | TGTGCCAGCAGTTACACAGGGCTGAGTGGCTACACCTTC
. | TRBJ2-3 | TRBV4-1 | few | CASSQDLQRLGGDTQYF | TGCGCCAGCAGCCAAGATCTCCAGCGATTGGGTGGGGATACGCAGTATTTT
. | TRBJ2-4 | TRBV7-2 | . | CASSLGGENIQYF | TGTGCCAGCAGCTTAGGGGGGGAAAACATTCAGTACTTC
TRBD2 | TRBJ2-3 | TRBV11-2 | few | CASSFSGGPTDTQYF | TGTGCCAGCAGCTTTAGCGGGGGGCCCACAGATACGCAGTATTTT
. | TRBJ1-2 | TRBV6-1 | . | CASSEQGNNYGYTF | TGTGCCAGCAGTGAACAGGGAAATAACTATGGCTACACCTTC
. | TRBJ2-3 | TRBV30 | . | CAWSVSGKDTQYF | TGTGCCTGGAGTGTATCGGGGAAGGATACGCAGTATTTT
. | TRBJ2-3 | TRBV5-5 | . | CASSLRGSWGDTQYF | TGTGCCAGCAGCTTAAGGGGGAGCTGGGGAGATACGCAGTATTTT
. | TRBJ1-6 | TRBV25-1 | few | CASSAGPGTPLHF | TGTGCCAGCAGTGCAGGACCGGGGACACCCCTCCACTTT
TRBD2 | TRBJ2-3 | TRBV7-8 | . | CASSSAGGEDTQYF | TGTGCCAGCAGCTCGGCGGGGGGGGAAGATACGCAGTATTTT
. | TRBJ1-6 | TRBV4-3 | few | CASSLNYDPGGASYNSPLHF | TGCGCCAGCAGCCTTAACTACGACCCCGGGGGGGCCTCCTATAATTCACCCCTCCACTTT
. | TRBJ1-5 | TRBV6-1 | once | CASSEATGGVLVSQHF | TGTGCCAGCAGTGAAGCGACAGGAGGTGTGTTGGTGTCCCAGCATTTT
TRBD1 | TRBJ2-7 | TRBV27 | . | CASRLLGQGASEQYF | TGTGCCAGCAGGCTGCTCGGACAGGGGGCGAGTGAGCAGTACTTC
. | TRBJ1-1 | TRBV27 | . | CASSSPLNTEAFF | TGTGCCAGCAGTTCCCCCTTGAACACTGAAGCTTTCTTT
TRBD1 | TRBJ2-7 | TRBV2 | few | CASSAQGAGEQYF | TGTGCCAGCAGTGCACAGGGGGCCGGGGAGCAGTACTTC
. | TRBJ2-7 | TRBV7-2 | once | CASSLAGRRGPSF | TGTGCCAGCAGCTTAGCCGGGAGGCGGGGGCCTTCCTTC
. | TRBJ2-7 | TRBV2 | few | CASSEDKIYEQYF | TGTGCCAGCAGTGAAGATAAGATTTACGAGCAGTACTTC
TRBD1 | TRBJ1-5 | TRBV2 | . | CATSGGTGGNQPQHF | TGTGCCACCTCTGGAGGGACAGGGGGAAATCAGCCCCAGCATTTT
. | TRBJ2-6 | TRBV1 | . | CTSRGHAGANVLTF | TGCACCAGCCGAGGACACGCTGGGGCCAACGTCCTGACTTTC
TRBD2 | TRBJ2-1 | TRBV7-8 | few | CASSLEGSGGAVEQFF | TGTGCCAGCAGCTTAGAGGGTAGCGGGGGGGCCGTAGAGCAGTTCTTC
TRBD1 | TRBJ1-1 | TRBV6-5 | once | CASRGTANTEAFF | TGTGCCAGCAGGGGGACAGCGAACACTGAAGCTTTCTTT
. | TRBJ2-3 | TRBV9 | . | CASSVAPASSTDTQYF | TGTGCCAGCAGCGTAGCCCCCGCTAGCAGCACAGATACGCAGTATTTT
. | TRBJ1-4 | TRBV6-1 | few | CASTRGLSNEKLFF | TGTGCCAGCACCCGGGGTTTATCTAATGAAAAACTGTTTTTT
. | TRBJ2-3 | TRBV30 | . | CAWSGQGRRRDTQYF | TGTGCCTGGAGTGGGCAGGGGCGGAGGAGAGATACGCAGTATTTT
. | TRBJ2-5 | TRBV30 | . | CAWSDRGQYF | TGTGCCTGGAGTGATCGGGGCCAGTACTTC
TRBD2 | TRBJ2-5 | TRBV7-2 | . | CASSWGTSGYQETQYF | TGTGCCAGCAGCTGGGGGACTAGCGGGTACCAAGAGACCCAGTACTTC
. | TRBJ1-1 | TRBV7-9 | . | CASKPKDRVGTEAFF | TGTGCCAGCAAACCCAAGGACAGAGTGGGCACTGAAGCTTTCTTT
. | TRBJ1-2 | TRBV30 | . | CAWRWQGKELFGYTF | TGTGCCTGGAGATGGCAGGGAAAGGAATTGTTTGGCTACACCTTC
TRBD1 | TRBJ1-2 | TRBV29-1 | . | CSTSGTGTTNYGYTF | TGCAGCACGTCCGGGACAGGGACTACTAACTATGGCTACACCTTC
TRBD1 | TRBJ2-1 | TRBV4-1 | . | CASSQDPSDRGAYEQFF | TGCGCCAGCAGCCAAGACCCCTCGGACAGGGGGGCCTATGAGCAGTTCTTC
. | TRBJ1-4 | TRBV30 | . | CAWSVQSRVNEKLFF | TGTGCCTGGAGTGTACAGAGCAGGGTTAATGAAAAACTGTTTTTT